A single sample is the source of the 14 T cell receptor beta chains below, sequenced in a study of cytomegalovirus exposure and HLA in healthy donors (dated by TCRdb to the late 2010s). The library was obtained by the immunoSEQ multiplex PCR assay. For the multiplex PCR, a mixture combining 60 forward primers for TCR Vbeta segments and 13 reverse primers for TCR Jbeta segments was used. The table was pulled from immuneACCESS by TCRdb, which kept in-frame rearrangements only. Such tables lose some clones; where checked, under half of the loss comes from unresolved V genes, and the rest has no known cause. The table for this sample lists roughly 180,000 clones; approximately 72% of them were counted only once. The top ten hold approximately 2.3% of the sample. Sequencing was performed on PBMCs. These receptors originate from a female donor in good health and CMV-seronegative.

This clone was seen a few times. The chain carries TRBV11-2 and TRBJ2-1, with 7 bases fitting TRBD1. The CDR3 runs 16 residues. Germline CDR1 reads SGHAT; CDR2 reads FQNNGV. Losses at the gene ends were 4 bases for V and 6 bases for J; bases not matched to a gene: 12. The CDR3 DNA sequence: TGTGCCAGCAGCTCCAACAGGGGCAGGGCCTTCAATGAGCAGTTCTTC. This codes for CASSSNRGRAFNEQFF.

The CDR3 nucleotides are TGTGCCAGCAGTTACTATGGCGGGGGGGCCACAGATACGCAGTATTTT. Encoded protein: CASSYYGGGATDTQYF. The chain joins TRBV6-6 to TRBJ2-3; 9 bases are a match to TRBD2. The CDR3 sequence is 16 residues long. V lost 1 base and J lost 2; bases outside the gene matches: 4. CDR1 MNHNY and CDR2 SVGAGI come from the germline V gene (reference sequence).

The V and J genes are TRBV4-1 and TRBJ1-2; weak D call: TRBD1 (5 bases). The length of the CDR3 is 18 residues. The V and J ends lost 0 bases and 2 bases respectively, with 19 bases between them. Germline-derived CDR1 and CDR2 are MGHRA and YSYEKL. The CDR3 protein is CASSQDYRSGRVNYGYTF. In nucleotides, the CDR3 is TGCGCCAGCAGCCAAGATTACCGATCAGGGCGCGTCAACTATGGCTACACCTTC.

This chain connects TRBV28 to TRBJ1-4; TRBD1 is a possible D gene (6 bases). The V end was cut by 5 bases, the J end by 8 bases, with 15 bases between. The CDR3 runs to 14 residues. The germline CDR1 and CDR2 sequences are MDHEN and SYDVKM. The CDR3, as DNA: TGTGCCAGCAGTACCTACAGGGTACGCGAAAAACTGTTTTTT. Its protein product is CASSTYRVREKLFF.

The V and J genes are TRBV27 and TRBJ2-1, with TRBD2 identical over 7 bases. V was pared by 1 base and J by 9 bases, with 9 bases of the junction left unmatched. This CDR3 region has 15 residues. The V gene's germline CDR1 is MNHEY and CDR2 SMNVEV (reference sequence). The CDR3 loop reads CASSLWRELFGEQFF. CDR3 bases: TGTGCCAGCAGTTTATGGCGGGAGCTCTTCGGTGAGCAGTTCTTC.

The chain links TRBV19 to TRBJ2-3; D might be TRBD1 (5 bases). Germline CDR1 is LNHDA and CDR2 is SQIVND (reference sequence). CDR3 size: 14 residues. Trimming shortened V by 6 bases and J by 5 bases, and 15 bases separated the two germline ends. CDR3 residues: CASSTSRVRDTQYF. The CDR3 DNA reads TGTGCCAGTAGCACTTCCAGGGTTCGAGATACGCAGTATTTT. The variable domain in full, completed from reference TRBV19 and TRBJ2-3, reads DGGITQSPKYLFRKEGQNVTLSCEQNLNHDAMYWYRQDPGQGLRLIYYSQIVNDFQKGDIAEGYSVSREKKESFPLTVTSAQKNPTAFYLCASSTSRVRDTQYFGPGTRLTVL.

DNA of the CDR3: TGTGCCAGCAGCTTGATAGGGGGTGGCTACACCTTC. Amino acids: CASSLIGGGYTF. The V and J genes are TRBV7-9 and TRBJ1-2; a possible D gene is TRBD1 (6 bases). V was trimmed by 3 bases and J by 7 bases, leaving 9 bases between them. Germline V gives CDR1 SEHNR, CDR2 FQNEAQ (reference sequence). This CDR3 is 12 amino acids long.

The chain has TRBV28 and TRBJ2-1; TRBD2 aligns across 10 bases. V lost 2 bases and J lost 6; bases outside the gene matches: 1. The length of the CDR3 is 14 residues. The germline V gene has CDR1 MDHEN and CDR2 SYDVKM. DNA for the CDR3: TGTGCCAGCAGTTTAGGACTAGCGGCCAATGAGCAGTTCTTC. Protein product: CASSLGLAANEQFF.

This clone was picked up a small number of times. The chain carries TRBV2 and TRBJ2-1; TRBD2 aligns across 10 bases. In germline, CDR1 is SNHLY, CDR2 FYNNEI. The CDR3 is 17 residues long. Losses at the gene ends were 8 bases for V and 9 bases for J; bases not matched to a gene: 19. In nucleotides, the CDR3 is TGTGCCAGCCCTCTGGGGCTAGCGGGAGTATCGGCCAGTGAGCAGTTCTTC. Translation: CASPLGLAGVSASEQFF.

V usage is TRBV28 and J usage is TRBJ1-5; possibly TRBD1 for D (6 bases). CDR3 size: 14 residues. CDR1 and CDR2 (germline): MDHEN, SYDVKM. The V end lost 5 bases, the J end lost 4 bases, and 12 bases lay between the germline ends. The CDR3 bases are TGTGCCAGCAGTATACAGGGCCCTAATCAGCCCCAGCATTTT. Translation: CASSIQGPNQPQHF.

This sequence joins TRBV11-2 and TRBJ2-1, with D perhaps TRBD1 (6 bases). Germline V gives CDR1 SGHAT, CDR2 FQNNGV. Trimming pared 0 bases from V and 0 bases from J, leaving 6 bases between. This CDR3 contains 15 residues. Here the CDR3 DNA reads TGTGCCAGCAGCTTAGAGGGGGCCTCCTACAATGAGCAGTTCTTC. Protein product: CASSLEGASYNEQFF.

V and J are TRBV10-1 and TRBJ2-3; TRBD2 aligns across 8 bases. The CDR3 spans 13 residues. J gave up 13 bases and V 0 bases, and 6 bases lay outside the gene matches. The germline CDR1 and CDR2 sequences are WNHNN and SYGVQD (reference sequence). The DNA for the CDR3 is TGCGCCAGCAGTGAGTCTAGCGGGGTATCTGAGTATTTT. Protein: CASSESSGVSEYF.

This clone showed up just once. The CDR3 region has the DNA TGCGCCAGCAGCCAGGGGACTTGGCGGGGCTATGGCTACACCTTC. This gives the protein CASSQGTWRGYGYTF. The chain has TRBV4-3 and TRBJ1-2, with D possibly TRBD1 on 5 matching bases. The CDR3 is 15 amino acids. With 3 bases removed from V and 4 bases from J, the gap between germline ends came to 15 bases. Per germline, CDR1 LGHNA and CDR2 YSLEER.

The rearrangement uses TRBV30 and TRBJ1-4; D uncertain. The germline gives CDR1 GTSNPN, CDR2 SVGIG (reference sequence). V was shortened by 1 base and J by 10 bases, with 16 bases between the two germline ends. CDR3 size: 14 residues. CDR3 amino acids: CAWSDNGRMGKLFF. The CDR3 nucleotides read TGTGCCTGGAGTGATAATGGGAGGATGGGAAAACTGTTTTTT.